This T cell receptor (beta chain) is drawn from a study of cytomegalovirus exposure and HLA in healthy donors. Study outcomes and limitations: Most TCR sequences proved rare, with some public TCRs found in many donors. Reportedly, cytomegalovirus status was diagnosed with high sensitivity and specificity. Altogether, 150 to 200 TCR beta chains were recorded as cytomegalovirus-associated.

Data came from immunoSEQ multiplex PCR; TCRdb stores just in-frame clones and leaves some out. The table records 90,000 to 150,000 clones, roughly 82% of them present only once. With regard to this clone: Antigen specificity is unknown.

The CDR3 contains 13 residues. The V and J ends lost 1 base and 6 bases respectively, with 10 bases between them. From germline, CDR1 is SGHDN and CDR2 FVKESK. Donors were drawn from the approximately 120-subject validation cohort, separate from the roughly 670-subject first cohort. The source is a man younger than 35 in good health and CMV-seronegative. The sequencing input was PBMCs. This chain links TRBV14 with TRBJ2-7, with unresolved D. CDR3 bases: TGTGCCAGCAGCCAAGTACTCCGTGCCGAGCAGTACTTC. This encodes CASSQVLRAEQYF.